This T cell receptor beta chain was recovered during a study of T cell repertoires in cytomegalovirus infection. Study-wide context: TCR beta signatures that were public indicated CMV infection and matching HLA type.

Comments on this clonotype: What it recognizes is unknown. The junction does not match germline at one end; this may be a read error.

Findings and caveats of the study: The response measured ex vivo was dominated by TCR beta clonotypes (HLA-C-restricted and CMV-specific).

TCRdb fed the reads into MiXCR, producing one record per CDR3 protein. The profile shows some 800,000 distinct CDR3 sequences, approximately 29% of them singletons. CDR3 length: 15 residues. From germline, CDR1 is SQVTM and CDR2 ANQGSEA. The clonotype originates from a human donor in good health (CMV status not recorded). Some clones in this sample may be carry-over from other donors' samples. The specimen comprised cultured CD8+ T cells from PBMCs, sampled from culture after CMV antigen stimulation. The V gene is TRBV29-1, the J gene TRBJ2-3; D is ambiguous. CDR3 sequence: CSVEGSVLSTDTQYF. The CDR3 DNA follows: TGCAGCGTTGAAGGGTCGGTGCTTAGCACAGATACGCAGTATTTC.